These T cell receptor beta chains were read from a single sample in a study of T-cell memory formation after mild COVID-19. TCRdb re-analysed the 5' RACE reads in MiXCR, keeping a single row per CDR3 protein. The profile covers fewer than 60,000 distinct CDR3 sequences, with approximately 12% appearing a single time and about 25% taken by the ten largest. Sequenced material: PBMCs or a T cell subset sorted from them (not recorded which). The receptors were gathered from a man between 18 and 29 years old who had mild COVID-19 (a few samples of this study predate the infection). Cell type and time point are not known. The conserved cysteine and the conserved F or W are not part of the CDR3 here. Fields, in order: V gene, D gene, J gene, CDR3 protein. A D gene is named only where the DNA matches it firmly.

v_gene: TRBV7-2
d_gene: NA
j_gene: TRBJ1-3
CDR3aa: ASSPRGYGNTIY

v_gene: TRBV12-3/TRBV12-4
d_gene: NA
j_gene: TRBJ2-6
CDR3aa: ASSPPAFGANVLT

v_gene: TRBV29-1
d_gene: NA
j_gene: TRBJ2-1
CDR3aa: SVEVGSRRGEQF

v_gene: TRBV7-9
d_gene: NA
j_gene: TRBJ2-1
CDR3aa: ASGVFDEQF

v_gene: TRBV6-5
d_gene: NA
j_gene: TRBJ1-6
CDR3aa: ASSYSKWAGSNSPLH

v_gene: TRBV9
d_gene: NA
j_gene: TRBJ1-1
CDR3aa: ASSVGEGGAF

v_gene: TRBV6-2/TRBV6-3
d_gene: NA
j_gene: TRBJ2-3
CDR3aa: ASTHTTDTQY

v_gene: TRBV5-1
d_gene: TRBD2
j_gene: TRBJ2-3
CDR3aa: ASSSMRTSGGEDTQY

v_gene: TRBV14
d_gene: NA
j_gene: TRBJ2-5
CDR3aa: ASSRGFETQY

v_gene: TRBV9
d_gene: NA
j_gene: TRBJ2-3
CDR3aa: ASSVHPADTQY

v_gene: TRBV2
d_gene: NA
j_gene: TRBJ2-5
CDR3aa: ASSELAGTSETQY

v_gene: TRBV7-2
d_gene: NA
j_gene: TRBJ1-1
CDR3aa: ASSLANQGIDEAF

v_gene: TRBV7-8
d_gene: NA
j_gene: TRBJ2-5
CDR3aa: ASSLLGRRRDQY

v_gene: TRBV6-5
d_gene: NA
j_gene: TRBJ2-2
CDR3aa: ASSYTVKGTGELF

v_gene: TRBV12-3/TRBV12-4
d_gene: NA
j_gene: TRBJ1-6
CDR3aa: ASSLSDSYNSPLH

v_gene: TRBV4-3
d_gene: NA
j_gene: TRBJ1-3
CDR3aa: ASSQGRAEGNTIY

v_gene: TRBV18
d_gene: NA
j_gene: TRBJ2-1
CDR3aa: ASSPRGYNEQF

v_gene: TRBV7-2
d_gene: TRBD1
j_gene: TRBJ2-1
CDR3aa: ASSRGQVGEQF